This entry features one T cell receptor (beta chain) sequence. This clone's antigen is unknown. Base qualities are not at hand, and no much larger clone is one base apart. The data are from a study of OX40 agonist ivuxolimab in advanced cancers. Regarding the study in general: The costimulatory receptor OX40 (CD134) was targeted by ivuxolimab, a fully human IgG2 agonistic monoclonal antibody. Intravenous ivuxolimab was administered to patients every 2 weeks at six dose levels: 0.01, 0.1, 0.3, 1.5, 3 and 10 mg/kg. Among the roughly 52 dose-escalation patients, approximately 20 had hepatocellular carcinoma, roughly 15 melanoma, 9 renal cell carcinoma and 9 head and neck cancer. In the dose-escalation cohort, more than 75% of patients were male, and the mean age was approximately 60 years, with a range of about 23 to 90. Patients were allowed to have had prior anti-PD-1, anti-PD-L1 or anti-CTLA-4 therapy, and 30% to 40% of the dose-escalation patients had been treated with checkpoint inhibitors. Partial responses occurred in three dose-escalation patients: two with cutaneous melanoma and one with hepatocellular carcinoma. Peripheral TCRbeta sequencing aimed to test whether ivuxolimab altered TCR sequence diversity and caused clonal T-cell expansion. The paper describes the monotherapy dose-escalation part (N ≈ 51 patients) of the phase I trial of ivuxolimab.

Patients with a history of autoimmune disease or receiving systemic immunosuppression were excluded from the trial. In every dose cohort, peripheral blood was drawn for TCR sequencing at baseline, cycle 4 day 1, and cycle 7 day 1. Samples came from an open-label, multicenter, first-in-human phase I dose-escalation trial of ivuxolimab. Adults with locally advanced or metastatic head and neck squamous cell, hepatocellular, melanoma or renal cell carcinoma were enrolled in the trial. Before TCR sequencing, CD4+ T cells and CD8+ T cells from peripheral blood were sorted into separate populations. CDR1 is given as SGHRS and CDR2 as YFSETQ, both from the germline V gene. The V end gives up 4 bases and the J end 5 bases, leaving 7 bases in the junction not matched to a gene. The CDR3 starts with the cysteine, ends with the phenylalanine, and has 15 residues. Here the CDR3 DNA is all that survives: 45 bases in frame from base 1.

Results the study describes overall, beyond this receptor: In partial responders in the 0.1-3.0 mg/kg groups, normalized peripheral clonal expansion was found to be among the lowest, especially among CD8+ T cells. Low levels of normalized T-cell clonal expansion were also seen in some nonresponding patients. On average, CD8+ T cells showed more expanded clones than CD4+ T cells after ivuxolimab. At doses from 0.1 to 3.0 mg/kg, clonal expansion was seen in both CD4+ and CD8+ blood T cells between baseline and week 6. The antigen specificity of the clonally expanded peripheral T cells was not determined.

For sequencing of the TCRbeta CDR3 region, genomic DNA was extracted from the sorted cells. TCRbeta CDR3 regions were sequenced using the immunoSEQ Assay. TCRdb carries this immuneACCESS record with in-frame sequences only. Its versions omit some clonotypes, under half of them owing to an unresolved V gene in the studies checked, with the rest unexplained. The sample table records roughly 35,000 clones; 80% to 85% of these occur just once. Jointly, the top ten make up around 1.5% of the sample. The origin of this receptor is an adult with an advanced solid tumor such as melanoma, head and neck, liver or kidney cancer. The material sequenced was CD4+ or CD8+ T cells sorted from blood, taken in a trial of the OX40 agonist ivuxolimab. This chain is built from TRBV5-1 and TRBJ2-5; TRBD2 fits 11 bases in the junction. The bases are TGCGCCAGCAGCGATGTTAGCGGGAGGGGGGAGACCCAGTACTTC. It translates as CASSDVSGRGETQYF. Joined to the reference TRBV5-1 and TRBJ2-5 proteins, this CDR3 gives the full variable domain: KAGVTQTPRYLIKTRGQQVTLSCSPISGHRSVSWYQQTPGQGLQFLFEYFSETQRNKGNFPGRFSGRQFSNSRSEMNVSTLELGDSALYLCASSDVSGRGETQYFGPGTRLLVL.